This TCR beta chain was observed in a study of blood T cell repertoires in COVID-19. Study as a whole: The United States, Italy and Spain were the sources of the acute and convalescent COVID-19 samples. PBMCs, B-cell-depleted T cells, or T cells provided the cDNA or gDNA that made up the material.

CDR3 length: 11 residues. Trimming left V 4 bases short and J 5 bases short, with 7 bases between. Germline CDR1 and CDR2: DFQATT and SNEGSKA (reference sequence). Study processing details: Nucleated cell number was recorded as an estimate derived from reference gene primer amplification. Measured with immunoSEQ multiplex PCR; TCRdb has only the in-frame clones, and not every one. V and J calls and clone size come straight from that table; D and trimming were deduced from the DNA. The table has about 91,000 clones, 70% to 90% seen once. Sequenced: peripheral blood. The receptor was derived from a man between 65 and 85 years old with acute or convalescent COVID-19. The chain uses TRBV20-1 and TRBJ2-3; no clear D. CDR3 nucleotides: TGCAGTGCTATCCGAGGAGATACGCAGTATTTT. The encoded protein is CSAIRGDTQYF.